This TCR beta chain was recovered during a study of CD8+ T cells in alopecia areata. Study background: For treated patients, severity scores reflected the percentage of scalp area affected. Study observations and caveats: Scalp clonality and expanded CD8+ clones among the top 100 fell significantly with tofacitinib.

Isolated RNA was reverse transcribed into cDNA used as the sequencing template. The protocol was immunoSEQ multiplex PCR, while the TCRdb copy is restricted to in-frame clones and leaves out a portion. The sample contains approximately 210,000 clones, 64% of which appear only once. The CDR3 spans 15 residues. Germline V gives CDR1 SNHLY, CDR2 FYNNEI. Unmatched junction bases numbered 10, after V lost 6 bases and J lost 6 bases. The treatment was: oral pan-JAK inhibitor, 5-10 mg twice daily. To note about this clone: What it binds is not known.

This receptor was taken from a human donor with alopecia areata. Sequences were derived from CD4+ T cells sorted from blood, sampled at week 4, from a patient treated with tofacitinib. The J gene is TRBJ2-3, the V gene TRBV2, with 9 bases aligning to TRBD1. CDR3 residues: CASSVQGQGGDTQYF. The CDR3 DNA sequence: TGTGCCAGCAGCGTACAGGGACAGGGAGGGGATACGCAGTATTTT.